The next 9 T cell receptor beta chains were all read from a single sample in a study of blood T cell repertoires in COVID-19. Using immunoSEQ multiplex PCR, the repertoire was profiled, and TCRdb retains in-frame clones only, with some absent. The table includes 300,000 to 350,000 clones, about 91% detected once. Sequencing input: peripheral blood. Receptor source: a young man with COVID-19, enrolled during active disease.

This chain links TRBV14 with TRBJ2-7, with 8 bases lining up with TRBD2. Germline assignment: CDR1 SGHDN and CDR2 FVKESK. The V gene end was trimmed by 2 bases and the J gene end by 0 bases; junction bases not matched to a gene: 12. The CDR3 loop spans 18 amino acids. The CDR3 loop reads CASSQLHLGLAFSYEQYF. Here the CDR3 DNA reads TGTGCCAGCAGCCAACTACACTTAGGACTAGCTTTCTCCTACGAGCAGTACTTC.

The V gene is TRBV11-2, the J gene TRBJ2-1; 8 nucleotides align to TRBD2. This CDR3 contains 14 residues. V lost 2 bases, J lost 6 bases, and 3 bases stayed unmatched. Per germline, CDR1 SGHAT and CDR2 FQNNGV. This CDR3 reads CASSLSGRSNEQFF. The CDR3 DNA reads TGTGCCAGCAGCTTAAGCGGGAGAAGCAATGAGCAGTTCTTC.

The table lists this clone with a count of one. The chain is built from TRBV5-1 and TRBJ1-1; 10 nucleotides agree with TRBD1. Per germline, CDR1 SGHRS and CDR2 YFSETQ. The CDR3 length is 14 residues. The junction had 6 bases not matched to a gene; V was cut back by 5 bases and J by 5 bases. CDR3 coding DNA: TGCGCCAGCAGGAGGACAGGGGGGCGGACTGAAGCTTTCTTT. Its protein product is CASRRTGGRTEAFF.

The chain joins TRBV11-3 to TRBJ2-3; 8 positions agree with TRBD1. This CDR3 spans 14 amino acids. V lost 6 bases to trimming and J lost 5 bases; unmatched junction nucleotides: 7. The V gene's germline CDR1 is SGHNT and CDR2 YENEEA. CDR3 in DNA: TGTGCCAGCAGTTCTACAGGGGGTAGAGATACGCAGTATTTT. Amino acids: CASSSTGGRDTQYF.

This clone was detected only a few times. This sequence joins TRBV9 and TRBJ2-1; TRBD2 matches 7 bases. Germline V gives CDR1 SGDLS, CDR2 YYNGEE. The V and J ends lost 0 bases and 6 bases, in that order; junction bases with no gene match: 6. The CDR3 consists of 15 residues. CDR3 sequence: CASSVGSGTPNEQFF. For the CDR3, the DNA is TGTGCCAGCAGCGTAGGGAGCGGGACCCCCAATGAGCAGTTCTTC.

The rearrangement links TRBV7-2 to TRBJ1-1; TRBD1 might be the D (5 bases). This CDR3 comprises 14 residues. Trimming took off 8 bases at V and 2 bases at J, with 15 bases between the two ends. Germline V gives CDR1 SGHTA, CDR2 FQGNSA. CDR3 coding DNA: TGTGCCAGCGGGGGTGGAGGGCTCAACACTGAAGCTTTCTTT. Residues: CASGGGGLNTEAFF. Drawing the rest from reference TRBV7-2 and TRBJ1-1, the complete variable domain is GAGVSQSPSNKVTEKGKDVELRCDPISGHTALYWYRQSLGQGLEFLIYFQGNSAPDKSGLPSDRFSAERTGGSVSTLTIQRTQQEDSAVYLCASGGGGLNTEAFFGQGTRLTVV.

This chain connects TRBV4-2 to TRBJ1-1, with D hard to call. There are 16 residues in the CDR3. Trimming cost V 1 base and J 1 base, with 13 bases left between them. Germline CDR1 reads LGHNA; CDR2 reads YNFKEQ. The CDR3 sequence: CASSQGLFTANTEAFF. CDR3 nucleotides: TGTGCCAGCAGCCAAGGGTTATTTACAGCGAACACTGAAGCTTTCTTT.

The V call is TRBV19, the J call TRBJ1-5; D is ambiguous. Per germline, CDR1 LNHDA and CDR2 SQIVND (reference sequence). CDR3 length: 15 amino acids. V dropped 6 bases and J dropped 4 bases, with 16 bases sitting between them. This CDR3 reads CASSPHGSQNQPQHF. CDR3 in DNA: TGTGCCAGTAGCCCCCACGGGTCTCAAAATCAGCCCCAGCATTTT.

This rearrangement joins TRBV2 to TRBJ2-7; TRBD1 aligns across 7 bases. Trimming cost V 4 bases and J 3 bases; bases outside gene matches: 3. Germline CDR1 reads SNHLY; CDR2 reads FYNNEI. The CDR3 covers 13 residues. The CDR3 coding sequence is TGTGCCAGCAGTGGTCGACAGGGCTACGAGCAGTACTTC. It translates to CASSGRQGYEQYF.